The source of this T cell receptor beta chain is a study of beta chain features in type 1 diabetes. Whole-study results and caveats: TCRB CDR3 length was moderately but significantly reduced in all four CD4+ subsets of Type 1 diabetes patients.

Sequencing targeted expressed TCRB transcripts, as all isolated RNA had been reverse transcribed. The average output of naive, central memory and regulatory T cell samples was approximately 3.7 million reads. Generated by immunoSEQ multiplex PCR, the TCRdb table keeps only in-frame clones and is missing some. Of hundreds of thousands of clones listed, 11% to 15% are singletons. Regarding this clone: No antigen is known for it.

Per the germline V gene, CDR1 is SQVTM and CDR2 is ANQGSEA. The CDR3 length is 14 residues. J gave up 4 bases and V 6 bases, and 7 bases lay outside the gene matches. The clonotype comes from a man younger than 35 with type 1 diabetes. The V gene is TRBV29-1, the J gene TRBJ1-2, with 11 bases fitting TRBD1. Sequenced sample: naive CD4+ T cells from blood. The DNA for the CDR3 is TGCAGCGTGGTATCGGACAGGGGGCTCTATGGCTACACCTTC. Its protein is CSVVSDRGLYGYTF.